This T cell receptor (beta chain) was documented in a study of T cell repertoires in cytomegalovirus infection. Study information: Indications came from public TCR beta signatures; they pointed to CMV infection and to a matching HLA type. Study-level findings and limits: CMV-specific TCR beta clonotypes restricted by HLA-C were the ones dominating the ex vivo response. Individuals carrying CMV plus the relevant HLA were identified by cumulative frequency of public TCR beta families.

TCRdb called the reads again in MiXCR, with one record for every CDR3 protein. Among 350,000 to 450,000 distinct CDR3 sequences listed, 15% to 20% were seen once. This clonotype has more than one count but fewer than ten. The target antigen is unknown. The germline CDR1 and CDR2 sequences are MNHEY and SVGEGT. J gave up 1 base and V 6 bases, and 12 bases lay outside the gene matches. This CDR3 is 16 amino acids long. Sequenced: PBMCs. The chain uses TRBV6-2 or TRBV6-3 and TRBJ2-7; 7 nucleotides agree with TRBD2. This clonotype originated in a human donor in good health (CMV status not recorded). Some clones in this sample may be carry-over from other donors' samples. In nucleotides, the CDR3 is TGTGCCAGCAGCCCCAGATTCGCCGGGAGGTCCTACGAGCAGTACTTC. Amino acids: CASSPRFAGRSYEQYF.